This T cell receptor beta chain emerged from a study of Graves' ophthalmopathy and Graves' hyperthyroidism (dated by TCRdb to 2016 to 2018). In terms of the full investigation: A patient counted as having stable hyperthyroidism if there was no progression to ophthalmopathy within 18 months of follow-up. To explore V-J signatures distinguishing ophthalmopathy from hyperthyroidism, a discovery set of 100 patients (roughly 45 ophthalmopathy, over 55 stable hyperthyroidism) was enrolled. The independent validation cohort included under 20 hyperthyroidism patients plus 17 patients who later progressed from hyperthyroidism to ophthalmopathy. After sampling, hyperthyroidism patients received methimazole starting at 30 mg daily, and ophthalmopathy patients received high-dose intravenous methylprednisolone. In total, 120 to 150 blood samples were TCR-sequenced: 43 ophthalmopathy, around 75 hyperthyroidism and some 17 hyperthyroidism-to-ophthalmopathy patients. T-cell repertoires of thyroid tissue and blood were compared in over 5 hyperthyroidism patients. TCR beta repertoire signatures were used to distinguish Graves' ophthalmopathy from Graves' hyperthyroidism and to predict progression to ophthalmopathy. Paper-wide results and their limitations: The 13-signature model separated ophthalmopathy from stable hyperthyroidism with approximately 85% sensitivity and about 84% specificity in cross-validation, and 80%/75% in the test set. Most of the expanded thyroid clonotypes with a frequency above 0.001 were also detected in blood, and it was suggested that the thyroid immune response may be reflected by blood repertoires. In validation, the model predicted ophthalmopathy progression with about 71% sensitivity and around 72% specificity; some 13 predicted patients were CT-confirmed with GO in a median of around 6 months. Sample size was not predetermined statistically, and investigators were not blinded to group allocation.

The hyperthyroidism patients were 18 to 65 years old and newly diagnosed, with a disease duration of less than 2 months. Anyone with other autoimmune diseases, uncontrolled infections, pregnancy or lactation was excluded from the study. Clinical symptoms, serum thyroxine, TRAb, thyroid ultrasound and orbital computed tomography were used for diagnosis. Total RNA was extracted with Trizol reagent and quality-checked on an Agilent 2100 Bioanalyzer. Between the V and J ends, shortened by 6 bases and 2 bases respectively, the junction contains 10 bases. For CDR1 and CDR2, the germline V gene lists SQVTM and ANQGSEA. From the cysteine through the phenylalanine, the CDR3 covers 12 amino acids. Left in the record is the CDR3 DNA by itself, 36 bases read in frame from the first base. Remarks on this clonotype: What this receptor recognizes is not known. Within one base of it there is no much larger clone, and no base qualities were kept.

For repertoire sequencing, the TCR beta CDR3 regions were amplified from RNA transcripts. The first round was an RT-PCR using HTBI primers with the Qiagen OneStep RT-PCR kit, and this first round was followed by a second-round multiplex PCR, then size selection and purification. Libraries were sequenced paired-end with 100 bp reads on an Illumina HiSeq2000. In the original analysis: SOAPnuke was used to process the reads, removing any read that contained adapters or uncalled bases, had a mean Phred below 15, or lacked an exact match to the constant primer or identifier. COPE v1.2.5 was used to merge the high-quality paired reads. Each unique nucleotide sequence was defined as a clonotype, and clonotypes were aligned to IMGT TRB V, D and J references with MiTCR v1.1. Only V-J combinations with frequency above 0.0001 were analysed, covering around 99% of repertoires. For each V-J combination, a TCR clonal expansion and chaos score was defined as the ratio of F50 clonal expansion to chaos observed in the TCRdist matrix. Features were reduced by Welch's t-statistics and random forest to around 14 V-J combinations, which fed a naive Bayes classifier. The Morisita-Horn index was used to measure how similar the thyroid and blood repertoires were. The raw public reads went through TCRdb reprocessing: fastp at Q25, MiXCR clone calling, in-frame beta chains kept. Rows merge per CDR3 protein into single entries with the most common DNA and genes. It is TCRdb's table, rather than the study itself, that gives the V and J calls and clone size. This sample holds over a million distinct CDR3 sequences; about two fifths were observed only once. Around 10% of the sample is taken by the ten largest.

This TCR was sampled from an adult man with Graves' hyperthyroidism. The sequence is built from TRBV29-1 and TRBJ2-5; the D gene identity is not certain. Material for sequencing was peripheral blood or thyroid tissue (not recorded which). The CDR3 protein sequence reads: CSVQLRQETQYF. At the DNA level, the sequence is TGCAGCGTCCAACTTAGGCAAGAGACCCAGTACTTC.